The clone carrying this TCR beta chain appeared a few times. What it binds is not known. These data originate in a study of high-grade serous ovarian cancer treatment subgroups. In the study overall: Each sample yielded on average approximately 7,500 unique TCR beta rearrangements from 13,000 or so reads.

Libraries were prepared by immunoSEQ multiplex PCR; TCRdb keeps only in-frame clonotypes and omits some of them. The sample has about 36,000 clones, about 80% seen once. The tumor samples were collected prior to definitive surgery or chemotherapy. General study points: TCR clonal relatedness correlated positively with neoantigen level. Bulk tumor TCR sequencing gave no spatial information.

This receptor was identified in a human donor with high-grade serous ovarian cancer. The sequencing sample was made of tumor tissue.

The CDR3 protein is CASTGDASRPQHF. The CDR3 DNA sequence: TGTGCCAGCACCGGGGACGCGAGCAGGCCCCAGCATTTT. The chain employs TRBV28 and TRBJ1-5; D is perhaps TRBD1 (5 bases). Trimming removed 7 bases from V and 9 bases from J, with 16 bases in between. Germline V gives CDR1 MDHEN, CDR2 SYDVKM. The CDR3 runs 13 residues.